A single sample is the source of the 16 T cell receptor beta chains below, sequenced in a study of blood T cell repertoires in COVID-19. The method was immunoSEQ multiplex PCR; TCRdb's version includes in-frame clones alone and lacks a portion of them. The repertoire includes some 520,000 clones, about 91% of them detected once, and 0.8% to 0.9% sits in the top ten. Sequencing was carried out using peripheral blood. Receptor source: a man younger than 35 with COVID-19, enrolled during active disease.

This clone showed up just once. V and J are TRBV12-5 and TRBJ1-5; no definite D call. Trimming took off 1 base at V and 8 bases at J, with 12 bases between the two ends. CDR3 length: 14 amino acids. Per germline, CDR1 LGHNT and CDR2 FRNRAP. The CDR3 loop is CASGLGGQLEPQHF. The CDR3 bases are TGTGCTAGTGGTTTGGGCGGGCAGCTGGAGCCCCAGCATTTT.

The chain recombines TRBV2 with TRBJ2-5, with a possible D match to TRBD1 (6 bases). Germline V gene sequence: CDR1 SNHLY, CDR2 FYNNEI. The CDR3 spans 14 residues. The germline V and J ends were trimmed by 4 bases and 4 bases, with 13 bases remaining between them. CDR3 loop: CASSGGRRGETQYF. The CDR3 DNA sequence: TGTGCCAGCAGTGGGGGGCGTCGGGGAGAGACCCAGTACTTC.

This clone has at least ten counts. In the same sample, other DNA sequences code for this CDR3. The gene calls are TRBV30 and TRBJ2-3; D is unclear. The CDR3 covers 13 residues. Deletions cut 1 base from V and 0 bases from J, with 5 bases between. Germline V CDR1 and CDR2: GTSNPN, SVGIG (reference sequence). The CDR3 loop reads CAWSGISTDTQYF. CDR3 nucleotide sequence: TGTGCCTGGAGTGGTATTAGCACAGATACGCAGTATTTT.

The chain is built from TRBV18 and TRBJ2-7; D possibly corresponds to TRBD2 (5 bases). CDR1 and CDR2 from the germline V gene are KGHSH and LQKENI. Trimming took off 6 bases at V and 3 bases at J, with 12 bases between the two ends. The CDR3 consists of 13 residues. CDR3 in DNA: TGTGCCAGCTCTCGAGACGGACTCTACGAGCAGTACTTC. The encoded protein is CASSRDGLYEQYF.

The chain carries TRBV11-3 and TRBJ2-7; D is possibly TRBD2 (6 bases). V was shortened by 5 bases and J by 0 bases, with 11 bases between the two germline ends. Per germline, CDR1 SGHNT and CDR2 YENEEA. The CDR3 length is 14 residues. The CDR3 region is CASSTSWGSYEQYF. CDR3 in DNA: TGTGCCAGCAGCACTAGCTGGGGCTCCTACGAGCAGTACTTC.

In DNA, the CDR3 is TGTGCCAGTAGTAAGGGACTAGCGGGAATTTACGAGCAGTACTTC. It translates to CASSKGLAGIYEQYF. This rearrangement joins TRBV19 to TRBJ2-7; 13 bases agree with TRBD2. Per the germline V gene, CDR1 is LNHDA and CDR2 is SQIVND (reference sequence). The CDR3 sequence is 15 residues long. V lost 4 bases and J lost 4; bases outside the gene matches: 4.

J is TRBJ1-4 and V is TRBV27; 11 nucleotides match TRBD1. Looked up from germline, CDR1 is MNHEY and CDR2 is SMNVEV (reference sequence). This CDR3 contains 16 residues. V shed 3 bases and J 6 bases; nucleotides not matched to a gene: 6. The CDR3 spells CASSFGQGAMYEKLFF. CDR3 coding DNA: TGTGCCAGCAGTTTCGGACAGGGGGCTATGTATGAAAAACTGTTTTTT.

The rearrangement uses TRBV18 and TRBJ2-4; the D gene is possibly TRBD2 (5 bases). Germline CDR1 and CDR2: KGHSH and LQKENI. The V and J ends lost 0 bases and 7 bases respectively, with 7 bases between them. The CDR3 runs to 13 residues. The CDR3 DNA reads TGTGCCAGCTCACCACCCCCGGGGAACATTCAGTACTTC. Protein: CASSPPPGNIQYF.

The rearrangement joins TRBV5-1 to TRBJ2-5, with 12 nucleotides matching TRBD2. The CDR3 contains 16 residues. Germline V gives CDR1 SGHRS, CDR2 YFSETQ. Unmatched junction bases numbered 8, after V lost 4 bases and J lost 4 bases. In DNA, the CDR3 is TGCGCCAGCAGCCGATCTAGCGGGGGGGCCTTAGAGACCCAGTACTTC. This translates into CASSRSSGGALETQYF.

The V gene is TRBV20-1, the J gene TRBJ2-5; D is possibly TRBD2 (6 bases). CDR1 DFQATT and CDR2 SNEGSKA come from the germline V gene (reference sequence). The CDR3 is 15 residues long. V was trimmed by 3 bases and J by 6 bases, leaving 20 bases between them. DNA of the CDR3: TGCAGTGCTAGTTTACCCGGGACTGTCGGAAAGACCCAGTACTTC. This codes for CSASLPGTVGKTQYF.

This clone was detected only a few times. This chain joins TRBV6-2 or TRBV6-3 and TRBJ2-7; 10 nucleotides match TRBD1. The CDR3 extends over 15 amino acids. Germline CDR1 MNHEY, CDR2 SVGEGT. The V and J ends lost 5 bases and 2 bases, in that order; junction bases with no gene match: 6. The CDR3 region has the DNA TGTGCCAGCAGTGCGGACAGGGGGTTTCCCTACGAGCAGTACTTC. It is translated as CASSADRGFPYEQYF.

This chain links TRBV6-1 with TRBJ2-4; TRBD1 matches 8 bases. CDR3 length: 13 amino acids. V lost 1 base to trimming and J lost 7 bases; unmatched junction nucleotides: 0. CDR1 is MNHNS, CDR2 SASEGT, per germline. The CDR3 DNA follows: TGTGCCAGCAGTGAAGGACAGGGGAACATTCAGTACTTC. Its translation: CASSEGQGNIQYF.

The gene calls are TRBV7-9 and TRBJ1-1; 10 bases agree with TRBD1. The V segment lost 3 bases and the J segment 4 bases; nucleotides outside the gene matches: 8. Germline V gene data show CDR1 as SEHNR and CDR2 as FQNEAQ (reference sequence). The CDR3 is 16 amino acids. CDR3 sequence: CASSLGTTGGRTEAFF. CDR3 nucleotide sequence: TGTGCCAGCAGCTTGGGGACGACAGGGGGCCGCACTGAAGCTTTCTTT.

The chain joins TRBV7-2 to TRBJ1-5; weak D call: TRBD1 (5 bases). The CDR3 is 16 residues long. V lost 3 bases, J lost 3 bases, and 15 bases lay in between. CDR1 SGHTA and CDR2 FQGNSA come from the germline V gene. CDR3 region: CASSFKVGRANQPQHF. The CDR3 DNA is TGTGCCAGCAGCTTTAAGGTGGGCAGGGCCAATCAGCCCCAGCATTTT.

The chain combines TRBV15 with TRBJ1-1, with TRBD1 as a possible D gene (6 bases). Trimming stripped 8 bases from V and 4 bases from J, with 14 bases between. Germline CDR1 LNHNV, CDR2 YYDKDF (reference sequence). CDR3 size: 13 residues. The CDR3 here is CATREAGVTEAFF. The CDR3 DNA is TGTGCCACCCGGGAGGCAGGGGTCACTGAAGCTTTCTTT.

The CDR3 is CASSQGLAKNIQYF. CDR3 sequence (DNA): TGTGCCAGCAGCCAAGGGCTAGCCAAAAACATTCAGTACTTC. The chain combines TRBV14 with TRBJ2-4, with unresolved D. Germline V gives CDR1 SGHDN, CDR2 FVKESK. V was shortened by 1 base and J by 0 bases, with 4 bases between the two germline ends. This CDR3 comprises 14 residues. The full variable domain, rest sourced from reference TRBV14 and TRBJ2-4, is EAGVTQFPSHSVIEKGQTVTLRCDPISGHDNLYWYRRVMGKEIKFLLHFVKESKQDESGMPNNRFLAERTGGTYSTLKVQPAELEDSGVYFCASSQGLAKNIQYFGAGTRLSVL.